This T cell receptor beta chain derives from a study of blood T cell repertoires in COVID-19. Study as a whole: Acute and convalescent COVID-19 specimens originated in the United States, Italy and Spain. PBMCs, B-cell-depleted T cells, or T cells were the source of the cDNA or gDNA that made up the material.

Participants were placed into cohorts based on the clinical history they reported. V lost 7 bases, J lost 6 bases, and 9 bases stayed unmatched. This CDR3 comprises 14 residues. Germline V lookup: CDR1 MNHEY, CDR2 SVGAGI. As handled by the study authors: For nucleated cells, counts were estimated from reference gene primer amplification. TCRdb's copy holds only in-frame clones and misses some; the assay was immunoSEQ multiplex PCR. The V and J calls and clone size come from that table; D and trimming were worked out from the DNA. Counted here are about 50,000 clones, 78% occurring once; the ten biggest clones make up 5.8%.

Source material: PBMCs or T cells enriched from blood (not recorded which). This receptor was taken from a woman in her fifties or sixties with acute COVID-19. The chain combines TRBV6-5 with TRBJ2-3; 8 bases align to TRBD2. CDR3 DNA: TGTGCCAGCACCCCCCGGGGGGGAAGGGATACGCAGTATTTT. It codes for CASTPRGGRDTQYF.